The present entry profiles one T cell receptor (beta chain) with its context. This record comes from a study of Ad26.COV2.S vaccination and SARS-CoV-2 variants. Libraries were prepared by immunoSEQ multiplex PCR; TCRdb keeps only in-frame clonotypes and omits some of them. The data show about 430,000 clones, more than 80% seen once. CDR3 length: 12 residues. Trimming cost V 1 base and J 6 bases, with 6 bases left between them. Treatment described: around 19 received Ad26.COV2.S at low or high dose, single or two shots; 5 received placebo; per-sample allocation not given. At day 63 after the first vaccine or placebo injection, samples were drawn.

The sequence came from a person between 18 and 59 years old who received the Ad26.COV2.S COVID-19 vaccine or a placebo. The chain joins TRBV12-3 or TRBV12-4 to TRBJ1-2; D gene unclear. The sample consisted of peripheral blood, taken in a trial of Ad26.COV2.S vaccine versus placebo. The CDR3 DNA reads as TGTGCCAGCAGTTTAGTCCATGATGGCTACACCTTC. Its translation is CASSLVHDGYTF.